This record concerns one T cell receptor (beta chain) sequence. V lost 7 bases, J lost 6 bases, and 18 bases lay in between. Germline V gives CDR1 SQVTM, CDR2 ANQGSEA. The CDR3 length is 14 residues. As for time point: patch test 2, 6 weeks after DPC sensitization. Specified treatment: therapeutic diphenylcyclopropenone sensitization with weekly scalp DPC. This sample stems from a study of human T cells and chemical hapten exposure. MiXCR, run by TCRdb on the RACE reads, gives a single entry per CDR3 protein. The profile shows over 60,000 distinct CDR3 sequences, around a tenth of them singletons. The sequence was obtained from a woman between 50 and 59 years old with alopecia areata. Some clones in this sample may be carry-over from other donors' samples. The chain uses TRBV29-1 and TRBJ1-4, with TRBD1 as a possible D gene (6 bases). The source was whole blood, collected in connection with sensitization to the hapten diphenylcyclopropenone (DPC). Here the CDR3 reads CSADTGLGDEKLFF. The CDR3 DNA reads TGCAGCGCCGATACAGGGTTAGGGGATGAAAAACTGTTTTTT.